This T cell receptor beta chain was sequenced in a study of cytomegalovirus exposure and HLA in healthy donors. Study outcomes and limitations: There were several of the most significant clusters that appeared linked to common viral pathogens in a later analysis.

The germline CDR1 and CDR2 sequences are LNHNV and YYDKDF (reference sequence). V dropped 0 bases and J dropped 8 bases, with 19 bases sitting between them. This CDR3 spans 16 amino acids. This clone was counted once. Its antigen is not identified. Primers for the PCR totalled 60 Vbeta and 13 Jbeta. The data were produced by immunoSEQ multiplex PCR, yet TCRdb's version contains in-frame clones alone and is incomplete. The sample has approximately 100,000 clones, 55% to 75% seen once. This clonotype originated in a man aged 55 to 70 in good health and CMV-seronegative. The rearrangement links TRBV15 to TRBJ1-2, with D possibly TRBD1 on 6 matching bases. The sample taken for sequencing was PBMCs. CDR3 DNA sequence: TGTGCCACCAGCAGAGATTCCCTGGACAGAACGGGGGGCTACACCTTC. It translates to CATSRDSLDRTGGYTF.